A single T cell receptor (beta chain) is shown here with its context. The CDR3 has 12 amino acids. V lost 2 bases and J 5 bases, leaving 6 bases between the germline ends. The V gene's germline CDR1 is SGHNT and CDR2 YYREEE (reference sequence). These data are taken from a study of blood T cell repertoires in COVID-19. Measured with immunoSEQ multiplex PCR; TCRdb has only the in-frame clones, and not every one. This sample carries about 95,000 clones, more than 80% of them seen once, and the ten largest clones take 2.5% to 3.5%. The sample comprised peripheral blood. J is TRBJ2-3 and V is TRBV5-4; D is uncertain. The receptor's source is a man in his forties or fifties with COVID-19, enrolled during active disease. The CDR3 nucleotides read TGTGCCAGCAGCTTCGACTTAGATACGCAGTATTTT. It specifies CASSFDLDTQYF.